This entry concerns a single T cell receptor beta chain. As originally analysed: Quantification of nucleated cells was approximated via reference gene primer amplification. Sequenced by immunoSEQ multiplex PCR; TCRdb stores in-frame clones only, minus some. The D gene and trimming were derived from the DNA, and the V and J assignments and clone size from that table. This table has about 210,000 clones, 80% appearing once. This entry is derived from a study of blood T cell repertoires in COVID-19. Sequencing was carried out using peripheral blood. The sequence derives from a man in his sixties with acute or convalescent COVID-19.

CDR3 nucleotide sequence: TGTGCCAGCAGCGTCCTTGACCAGGGGGCAGAAGGAAACACCATATATTTT. Translated, it gives CASSVLDQGAEGNTIYF. This chain uses TRBV9 with TRBJ1-3; the match to TRBD1 covers 8 bases. Germline CDR1 SGDLS, CDR2 YYNGEE. The CDR3 loop spans 17 amino acids. J gave up 4 bases and V 2 bases, and 11 bases lay outside the gene matches.